A selection of T cell receptor beta chains follows, all from one sample in a study of T cell responses to AZD1222 COVID-19 vaccine. This table comes from immunoSEQ multiplex PCR, and its TCRdb copy is limited to in-frame clones, with some not included. The profile shows about 63,000 clones, 85% of them singletons. The source material was peripheral blood, sampled on day 0 of AZD1222 vaccination. Every receptor here comes from an adult in good health. The CDR3 runs from the conserved cysteine through the conserved F or W. The D gene is left open where the match is weak. Clone size is stated in some rows and not others, as once, few, many or a class when expanded.

size	V	J	D	DNA	CDR3
.	TRBV15	TRBJ1-6	.	TGTGCCACCAGCAGAGATGTGGGTCAGAGGGATTCACCCCTCCACTTT	CATSRDVGQRDSPLHF
.	TRBV5-8	TRBJ1-6	.	TGTGCCAGCAGCTTGAACAGGCATTCACCCCTCCACTTT	CASSLNRHSPLHF
.	TRBV28	TRBJ1-2	.	TGTGCCAGCACAGCTAACTATGGCTACACCTTC	CASTANYGYTF
once	TRBV14	TRBJ1-3	TRBD1	TGTGCCAGCAGCCCAGTCGGGACAGGGGTTTCTGGAAACACCATATATTTT	CASSPVGTGVSGNTIYF
.	TRBV4-2	TRBJ2-7	TRBD1	TGTGCCAGCAGCCAAGGGGACAGGTCCTACGAGCAGTACTTC	CASSQGDRSYEQYF
once	TRBV23-1	TRBJ2-7	.	TGCGCCAGCAGTCAGCCTTCGGGGCTGGGAGGAGGTAAGATGAACGAGCAGTACTTC	CASSQPSGLGGGKMNEQYF
.	TRBV30	TRBJ1-5	.	TGTGCCTGGTCCAACGTCAGGACATTTAATCAGCCCCAGCATTTT	CAWSNVRTFNQPQHF
.	TRBV6-4	TRBJ2-2	.	TGTGCCAGCAGTGTACAGGGGAACACCGGGGAGCTGTTTTTT	CASSVQGNTGELFF
.	TRBV12-3/TRBV12-4	TRBJ1-6	.	TGTGCCAGCAGTATATACAGGGTTTCACCCCTCCACTTT	CASSIYRVSPLHF
.	TRBV7-9	TRBJ1-5	.	TGTGCCAGCAGCCCCGGGGGGAGAGGCGGCAATCAGCCCCAGCATTTT	CASSPGGRGGNQPQHF
.	TRBV5-6	TRBJ2-5	.	TGTGCCAGCAGCCAGCAGGGGGGCGGACAAGAGACCCAGTACTTC	CASSQQGGGQETQYF
.	TRBV24-1	TRBJ1-5	TRBD1	TGTGCCACCAGTTCGACAGGGGTTGGGAAGCCCCAGCATTTT	CATSSTGVGKPQHF
.	TRBV19	TRBJ1-3	.	TGTGCCAGTAGTTATGGAAACACCATATATTTT	CASSYGNTIYF
.	TRBV25-1	TRBJ1-1	.	TGTGCCAGTACCAGGGGAAATACTGAAGCTTTCTTT	CASTRGNTEAFF
.	TRBV30	TRBJ1-3	TRBD1	TGTGCCTGGAGTGGAGAACCGGGACAGGGGGCTTTGACTGGAAACACCATATATTTT	CAWSGEPGQGALTGNTIYF
once	TRBV6-5	TRBJ2-2	TRBD2	TGTGCCAGTAAGCGGGGGGTGAACACCGGGGAGCTGTTTTTT	CASKRGVNTGELFF
.	TRBV7-3	TRBJ2-7	TRBD2	TGTGCCAGCAGCCCCGGACTAGCGGGGGCCTACGAGCAGTACTTC	CASSPGLAGAYEQYF
once	TRBV2	TRBJ2-3	.	TGTGCCAGCAGTGAATTGTCATTGGGAAGGAATGCAGATACGCAGTATTTT	CASSELSLGRNADTQYF
.	TRBV15	TRBJ2-5	TRBD2	TGTGCCACCAGCAGACCCCGGGGGGGCCTAGAGACCCAGTACTTC	CATSRPRGGLETQYF
.	TRBV30	TRBJ2-5	.	TGTGCCTGGAGGGCGGCAGTATGGGGGACCCAGTACTTC	CAWRAAVWGTQYF
.	TRBV5-1	TRBJ1-2	.	TGCGCCAGCAGCCGATTAACAGGAGACTCGGGCTACACCTTC	CASSRLTGDSGYTF
.	TRBV5-1	TRBJ2-3	TRBD2	TGCGCCAGCAGCTTGGGAGCAAAAGCGGGGGGGCAGGATACGCAGTATTTT	CASSLGAKAGGQDTQYF
few	TRBV7-9	TRBJ1-2	.	TGTGCCAGCAGCTTTGGGGCAGGGGCGAATAACTATGGCTACACCTTC	CASSFGAGANNYGYTF
.	TRBV2	TRBJ2-7	.	TGTGCCATATATGCCGAGGACTCCTACGAGCAGTACTTC	CAIYAEDSYEQYF
once	TRBV7-3	TRBJ1-2	.	TGTGCCAGCAGCTCGGGGGGCGGGAGCTATGGCTACACCTTC	CASSSGGGSYGYTF
.	TRBV7-9	TRBJ1-2	.	TGTGCCAGCAGCCCGATAGACAGTCCCACCTTC	CASSPIDSPTF
.	TRBV15	TRBJ2-1	TRBD2	TGTGCCACCAGCAGTTGGACTAGTTTCAATGAGCAGTTCTTC	CATSSWTSFNEQFF
.	TRBV5-1	TRBJ2-7	.	TGCGCCAGCAGCTTGGCCTTAAAAGACCGCTGGTCGCGGGAGCAGTACTTC	CASSLALKDRWSREQYF
.	TRBV5-1	TRBJ2-5	TRBD1	TGCGCCAGCAGCTTGGGCTCAGGGGGTAAAGAGACCCAGTACTTC	CASSLGSGGKETQYF
.	TRBV11-3	TRBJ1-6	.	TGTGCCAGCACCACGATCGGTGCGAATTCACCCCTCCACTTT	CASTTIGANSPLHF
.	TRBV10-3	TRBJ1-2	.	TGTGCCATCAGTGAGTCGCGGACAGCAGCTGGCTACACCTTC	CAISESRTAAGYTF